Below, 15 T cell receptor beta chains from the same sample are listed, as sequenced in a study of shared clonotypes between healthy human individuals. Measured with immunoSEQ multiplex PCR; TCRdb has only the in-frame clones, and not every one. The sample yields about a million clones, more than 75% seen once. Input material: memory CD4+ T cells sorted from blood. The subset was: CD45RA-negative fraction. These receptors were taken from a man aged 18 to 30 in good health.

The rearrangement links TRBV20-1 to TRBJ2-7; D unresolved. The CDR3 covers 10 residues. V shed 3 bases and J shed 2 bases, with 2 bases lying between them. Germline-derived CDR1 and CDR2 are DFQATT and SNEGSKA (reference sequence). CDR3 sequence (DNA): TGCAGTGCTAGGGCCTACGAGCAGTACTTC. This gives the protein CSARAYEQYF.

The chain has TRBV7-2 and TRBJ2-1; D gene unclear. CDR3 size: 15 residues. With 4 bases removed from V and 5 bases from J, the gap between germline ends came to 15 bases. Germline-derived CDR1 and CDR2 are SGHTA and FQGNSA. The CDR3, as DNA: TGTGCCAGCAGCTCCCCAGGCCCCCCCCACAATGAGCAGTTCTTC. It codes for CASSSPGPPHNEQFF.

This sequence joins TRBV9 and TRBJ1-3; no reliable D call. V was clipped by 3 bases and J by 2 bases, with 15 bases between them. There are 16 residues in the CDR3. Looked up from germline, CDR1 is SGDLS and CDR2 is YYNGEE. CDR3 DNA: TGTGCCAGCAGCGCCCCAGGCTCAGCCGCTGGAAACACCATATATTTT. Protein product: CASSAPGSAAGNTIYF.

The V and J genes are TRBV18 and TRBJ1-5; 11 nucleotides line up with TRBD1. Trimming at V came to 3 bases and at J to 11 bases, leaving 6 bases not matched to a gene. The germline V gene encodes CDR1 KGHSH and CDR2 LQKENI. CDR3 length: 14 amino acids. CDR3 region: CASSPGQGGRAQHF. CDR3 nucleotides: TGTGCCAGCTCACCGGGACAGGGGGGTAGGGCCCAGCATTTT.

V usage is TRBV6-5 and J usage is TRBJ2-5, with no clear D. The CDR3 consists of 13 residues. Trimming pared 4 bases from V and 0 bases from J, leaving 6 bases between. The germline gives CDR1 MNHEY, CDR2 SVGAGI. The DNA of the CDR3 is TGTGCCAGCAGTTTTAGGAACCAAGAGACCCAGTACTTC. It translates to CASSFRNQETQYF.

V is TRBV5-4 and J is TRBJ1-2; maybe TRBD1 (6 bases). The CDR3 contains 14 residues. V was clipped by 3 bases and J by 1 base, with 10 bases between them. CDR1 is SGHNT and CDR2 is YYREEE in the germline V gene (reference sequence). The CDR3 is CASSSWTVNYGYTF. CDR3 DNA: TGTGCCAGCAGCTCATGGACAGTTAACTATGGCTACACCTTC.

The V call is TRBV5-4, the J call TRBJ1-6; D is ambiguous. CDR1 and CDR2 (germline): SGHNT, YYREEE (reference sequence). The CDR3 spans 16 residues. Trimming removed 0 bases from V and 0 bases from J, with 7 bases in between. This chain's CDR3 is CASSLEGTSYNSPLHF. The CDR3 DNA reads as TGTGCCAGCAGCTTGGAGGGAACCTCCTATAATTCACCCCTCCACTTT.

The chain joins TRBV5-4 to TRBJ1-1; 8 bases are shared with TRBD1. V was clipped by 4 bases and J by 2 bases; unmatched bases: 4. The CDR3 has 14 residues. The germline V gene has CDR1 SGHNT and CDR2 YYREEE (reference sequence). The CDR3 bases are TGTGCCAGCAGCCCACAGGGGGGAAACACTGAAGCTTTCTTT. It yields the protein CASSPQGGNTEAFF.

The chain links TRBV19 to TRBJ1-6; D ambiguous. The V end was cut by 2 bases, the J end by 8 bases, with 4 bases between. Germline V gene sequence: CDR1 LNHDA, CDR2 SQIVND (reference sequence). The CDR3 loop spans 12 amino acids. The CDR3 reads CASSILDSPLHF. The CDR3 DNA follows: TGTGCCAGTAGTATACTGGATTCACCCCTCCACTTT.

The rearrangement links TRBV11-2 to TRBJ2-3, with no clear D. V lost 5 bases to trimming and J lost 3 bases, with 6 bases between them. The CDR3 has 12 amino acids. Germline V gives CDR1 SGHAT, CDR2 FQNNGV. The CDR3 nucleotides read TGTGCCAGCAGCCAAGTTACAGATACGCAGTATTTT. This sequence encodes CASSQVTDTQYF.

J is TRBJ2-1 and V is TRBV2; 9 positions match TRBD2. The trim removed 4 bases at V and 0 bases at J, leaving 7 bases unmatched. The germline CDR1 and CDR2 sequences are SNHLY and FYNNEI. This CDR3 is 17 amino acids long. CDR3 coding DNA: TGTGCCAGCAGTGGGCTAGCGGGGTCAAGCTCCTACAATGAGCAGTTCTTC. Translating gives CASSGLAGSSSYNEQFF.

The chain links TRBV7-8 to TRBJ2-3; no reliable D call. The germline V and J ends were trimmed by 2 bases and 4 bases, with 16 bases remaining between them. In germline, CDR1 is SGHVS, CDR2 FQNEAQ. The CDR3 length is 16 residues. The CDR3 DNA reads TGTGCCAGCAGCTTATGGCAGAGGCATACCCCAGATACGCAGTATTTT. It codes for CASSLWQRHTPDTQYF.

The sample holds a few counts of this clone. This chain links TRBV29-1 with TRBJ1-5, with no clear D. The ends were cut back, 4 bases at V and 0 bases at J, with 10 bases in the middle. CDR1 SQVTM and CDR2 ANQGSEA come from the germline V gene. CDR3 length equals 14 residues. The CDR3, as DNA: TGCAGCGTTGTTGTTACGGATAGCAATCAGCCCCAGCATTTT. Its protein product is CSVVVTDSNQPQHF.

The CDR3 coding sequence is TGTGCCTGGAAATTCAGCTACCTAAACACCGGGGAGCTGTTTTTT. Translation: CAWKFSYLNTGELFF. The rearrangement links TRBV30 to TRBJ2-2; D not certain. The length of the CDR3 is 15 residues. CDR1 and CDR2 (germline): GTSNPN, SVGIG (reference sequence). With 4 bases removed from V and 2 bases from J, the gap between germline ends came to 14 bases.

The count of this clone is one. The chain has TRBV6-1 and TRBJ2-7, with D possibly called TRBD1 or TRBD2 (5 bases each). The CDR3 runs to 13 residues. V lost 6 bases and J lost 3, with 12 bases in between. Germline CDR1 and CDR2: MNHNS and SASEGT. As DNA, the CDR3 is TGTGCCAGCAGGTCGGGACGGCGCTACGAGCAGTACTTC. Amino acid sequence: CASRSGRRYEQYF.